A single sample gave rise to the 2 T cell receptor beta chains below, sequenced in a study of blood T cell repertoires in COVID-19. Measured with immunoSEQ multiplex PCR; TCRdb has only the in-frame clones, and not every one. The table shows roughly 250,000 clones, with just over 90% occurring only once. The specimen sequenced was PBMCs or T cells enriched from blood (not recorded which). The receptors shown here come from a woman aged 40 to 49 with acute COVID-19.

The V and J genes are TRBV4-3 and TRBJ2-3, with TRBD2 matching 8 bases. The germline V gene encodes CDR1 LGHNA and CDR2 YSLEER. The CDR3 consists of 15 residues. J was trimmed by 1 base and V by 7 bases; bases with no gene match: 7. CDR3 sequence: CASTMGRGGTDTQYF. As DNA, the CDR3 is TGCGCCAGCACCATGGGGCGGGGGGGCACAGATACGCAGTATTTT.

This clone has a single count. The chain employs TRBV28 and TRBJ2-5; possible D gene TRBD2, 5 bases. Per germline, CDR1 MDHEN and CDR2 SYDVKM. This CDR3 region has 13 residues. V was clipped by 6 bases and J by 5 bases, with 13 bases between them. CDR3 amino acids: CASRRDLSETQYF. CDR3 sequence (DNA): TGTGCCAGCAGGAGGGATCTCAGCGAGACCCAGTACTTC.